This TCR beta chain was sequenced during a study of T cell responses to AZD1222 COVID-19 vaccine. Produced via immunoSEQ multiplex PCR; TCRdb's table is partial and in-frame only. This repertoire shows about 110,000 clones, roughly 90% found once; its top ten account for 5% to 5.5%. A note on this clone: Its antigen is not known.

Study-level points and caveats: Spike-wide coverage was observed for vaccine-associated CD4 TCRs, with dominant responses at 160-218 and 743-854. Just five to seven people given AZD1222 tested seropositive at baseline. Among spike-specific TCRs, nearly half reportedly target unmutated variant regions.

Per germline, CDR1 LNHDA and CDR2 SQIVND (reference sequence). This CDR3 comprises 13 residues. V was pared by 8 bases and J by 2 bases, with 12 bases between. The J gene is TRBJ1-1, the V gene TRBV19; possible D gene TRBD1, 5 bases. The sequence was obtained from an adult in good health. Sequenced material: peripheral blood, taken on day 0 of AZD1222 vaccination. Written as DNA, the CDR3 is TGTGCCAGTTCCAGGGCCATTAACACTGAAGCTTTCTTT. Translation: CASSRAINTEAFF.